This T cell receptor beta chain was profiled in a study of T cell repertoires in cytomegalovirus infection. Study information: HLA-C-restricted CMV epitopes, recently identified, and well-studied HLA-B-restricted ones were used by the study. CMV infection and matching HLA type were both indicated by public TCR beta signatures.

Overall study results and limits: Using cumulative public TCR beta family frequency, the authors identified those who carried CMV together with the relevant HLA. Within the response measured ex vivo, HLA-C-restricted CMV-specific TCR beta clonotypes were dominant.

TCRdb processed the reads anew with MiXCR; each CDR3 protein has one entry. Of approximately 730,000 distinct CDR3 sequences detected, about 30% appear once; the ten largest clones hold 15% to 20%. V shed 2 bases and J shed 5 bases, with 12 bases lying between them. This CDR3 has 15 amino acids. For this clonotype: Its target is not known.

Sequencing was performed on cultured PBMCs, taken from culture after CMV antigen stimulation. This clonotype was obtained from a human donor in good health (CMV status not recorded). Some clones in this sample may be carry-over from other donors' samples. The rearrangement uses TRBV12-3 or TRBV12-4 and TRBJ2-2; D call uncertain. The CDR3 DNA reads TGTGCCAGCAGTTTACAGGCAGCTAGTACCGGGGAGCTGTTTTTT. Translating it yields CASSLQAASTGELFF.